The 32 T cell receptor beta chains presented below share a single source sample, sequenced in a study of identical twins. Each CDR3 protein gets one entry after TCRdb re-called the 5' RACE reads with MiXCR. This table has around 480,000 distinct CDR3 sequences, over 11% appearing once. The same sample was also studied in work on yellow fever vaccine responses in identical twins.

Sequences were obtained from CD4+ T cells sorted from blood. The receptor source for this set is a woman aged 18-30 years in good health.

This clonotype was counted only a few times. The chain is built from TRBV5-1 and TRBJ2-3, with D possibly being TRBD1 (5 bases). Germline CDR1 SGHRS, CDR2 YFSETQ. Trimming cost V 0 bases and J 2 bases, with 10 bases left between them. This CDR3 contains 15 residues. CDR3: CASSLAGLVTDTQYF. The CDR3 DNA reads TGCGCCAGCAGCTTGGCAGGGCTTGTCACAGATACGCAGTATTTT.

A few counts support this clonotype. The rearrangement uses TRBV10-2 and TRBJ2-7; TRBD2 aligns across 11 bases. Unmatched junction bases numbered 7, after V lost 3 bases and J lost 3 bases. The germline V gene encodes CDR1 WSHSY and CDR2 SAAADI. CDR3 length: 16 amino acids. CDR3 amino acids: CASSDSSGRFGYEQYF. CDR3 coding DNA: TGCGCCAGCAGTGACTCTAGCGGGAGGTTTGGCTACGAGCAGTACTTC.

This clonotype occurred a few times. V is TRBV11-2 and J is TRBJ2-2; D unclear. The CDR3 totals 15 residues. Trimming removed 3 bases from V and 3 bases from J, with 11 bases in between. Germline CDR1 is SGHAT and CDR2 is FQNNGV. DNA for the CDR3: TGTGCCAGCAGCTTCCATCCCACAGACACCGGGGAGCTGTTTTTT. Its protein is CASSFHPTDTGELFF.

The chain links TRBV28 to TRBJ2-2; D not certain. The CDR3 has 13 amino acids. V dropped 1 base and J dropped 7 bases, with 7 bases sitting between them. Germline assignment: CDR1 MDHEN and CDR2 SYDVKM. The CDR3 here is CASSLFGYGELFF. The CDR3 nucleotides are TGTGCCAGCAGTTTATTTGGGTACGGGGAGCTGTTTTTT.

This clonotype showed up just a few times. The genes are TRBV11-2 and TRBJ2-3; 16 nucleotides agree with TRBD2. The V segment lost 4 bases and the J segment 2 bases; nucleotides outside the gene matches: 3. This CDR3 spans 17 amino acids. The germline V gene has CDR1 SGHAT and CDR2 FQNNGV. This CDR3 reads CASSSGLAGGNTDTQYF. The CDR3 DNA follows: TGTGCCAGCAGCTCGGGACTAGCGGGGGGGAACACAGATACGCAGTATTTT.

This chain uses TRBV9 with TRBJ2-1; TRBD2 aligns across 10 bases. CDR1 and CDR2 (germline): SGDLS, YYNGEE. The V gene end was trimmed by 5 bases and the J gene end by 9 bases; junction bases not matched to a gene: 14. CDR3 length: 16 residues. The CDR3 region is CASSHFSGGPLGEQFF. DNA for the CDR3: TGTGCCAGCAGTCATTTTAGCGGGGGGCCACTGGGTGAGCAGTTCTTC.

The chain combines TRBV9 with TRBJ1-2; 8 positions agree with TRBD1. V shed 2 bases and J 4 bases; nucleotides not matched to a gene: 7. CDR1 SGDLS and CDR2 YYNGEE come from the germline V gene. The CDR3 covers 15 residues. The chain's CDR3 is CASSVNPGQVYGYTF. CDR3 DNA: TGTGCCAGCAGCGTCAATCCGGGACAGGTCTATGGCTACACCTTC. Based on the CDR3 plus reference TRBV9 and TRBJ1-2, the full variable domain is DSGVTQTPKHLITATGQRVTLRCSPRSGDLSVYWYQQSLDQGLQFLIQYYNGEERAKGNILERFSAQQFPDLHSELNLSSLELGDSALYFCASSVNPGQVYGYTFGSGTRLTVV.

This clonotype was counted between two and nine times. V is TRBV29-1 and J is TRBJ2-5; D may correspond to TRBD1 or TRBD2 (5 bases each). Germline V CDR1 and CDR2: SQVTM, ANQGSEA. The CDR3 runs to 12 residues. V lost 7 bases and J lost 5, with 14 bases in between. The CDR3 spells CSGDRLQETQYF. The CDR3 coding sequence is TGCAGCGGGGACCGGTTGCAGGAGACCCAGTACTTC. Full variable domain (rest looked up from reference TRBV29-1 and TRBJ2-5): SAVISQKPSRDICQRGTSLTIQCQVDSQVTMMFWYRQQPGQSLTLIATANQGSEATYESGFVIDKFPISRPNLTFSTLTVSNMSPEDSSIYLCSGDRLQETQYFGPGTRLLVL.

This clonotype occurred many times. The chain carries TRBV20-1 and TRBJ1-3; tentative D call: TRBD1 (6 bases). CDR1 DFQATT and CDR2 SNEGSKA come from the germline V gene (reference sequence). The length of the CDR3 is 13 residues. The V gene lost 5 bases and the J gene lost 4 bases, with 12 bases spanning the gap. CDR3: CSAYRESGNTIYF. The CDR3 region has the DNA TGCAGTGCTTACAGGGAGTCCGGAAACACCATATATTTT.

This clonotype was detected only a few times. CDR3: CASSWTSGSGEQFF. The CDR3 DNA reads as TGTGCCAGCAGTTGGACTAGCGGGAGCGGCGAGCAGTTCTTC. The chain joins TRBV12-3 or TRBV12-4 to TRBJ2-1; 13 bases line up with TRBD2. CDR3 length: 14 residues. V shed 4 bases, J shed 10 bases, and the junction held 4 bases outside the gene matches.

This clonotype has ten or more counts. The chain joins TRBV29-1 to TRBJ2-3; D unclear. V dropped 1 base and J dropped 2 bases, with 7 bases sitting between them. Germline V gene lookup returns CDR1 SQVTM and CDR2 ANQGSEA. This CDR3 region has 13 residues. The chain's CDR3 is CSVEVGITDTQYF. The CDR3 nucleotides are TGCAGCGTTGAAGTGGGCATCACAGATACGCAGTATTTT.

This chain uses TRBV11-2 with TRBJ2-7; a weak D match, TRBD2 (7 bases). Germline assignment: CDR1 SGHAT and CDR2 FQNNGV. The V end was cut by 1 base, the J end by 3 bases, with 16 bases between. The CDR3 runs 16 residues. Written as DNA, the CDR3 is TGTGCCAGCAGCTTAGGTACCCAAGGGGGGGGCTACGAGCAGTACTTC. It yields the protein CASSLGTQGGGYEQYF.

V and J are TRBV28 and TRBJ1-1; D is unresolved. Germline-derived CDR1 and CDR2 are MDHEN and SYDVKM. Trimming took off 2 bases at V and 1 base at J, with 8 bases between the two ends. The CDR3 length is 14 residues. CDR3 sequence (DNA): TGTGCCAGCAGTTTAATTCCTGCGAACACTGAAGCTTTCTTT. Protein: CASSLIPANTEAFF.

The chain couples TRBV28 to TRBJ1-5, with 7 bases aligning to TRBD1. Germline values: CDR1 MDHEN, CDR2 SYDVKM. The CDR3 is 14 amino acids. J was trimmed by 4 bases and V by 5 bases; bases with no gene match: 5. CDR3 sequence: CASSNPQGNQPQHF. DNA for the CDR3: TGTGCCAGCAGTAACCCACAGGGGAATCAGCCCCAGCATTTT.

This clonotype appeared a few times. The genes are TRBV20-1 and TRBJ1-5; D is possibly TRBD1 (5 bases). Germline V lookup: CDR1 DFQATT, CDR2 SNEGSKA (reference sequence). This CDR3 comprises 15 residues. With 4 bases removed from V and 0 bases from J, the gap between germline ends came to 13 bases. CDR3 bases: TGCAGTGCTATCAACAGGATGTATAGCAATCAGCCCCAGCATTTT. The encoded protein is CSAINRMYSNQPQHF.

This clonotype has a single count. The chain recombines TRBV29-1 with TRBJ2-1; 8 positions match TRBD2. Looked up from germline, CDR1 is SQVTM and CDR2 is ANQGSEA. CDR3 size: 13 residues. The J segment lost 5 bases and the V segment lost 7 bases, leaving 7 bases of the junction unmatched. CDR3 sequence reads: CSAKAGANNEQFF. DNA of the CDR3: TGCAGCGCAAAAGCGGGGGCCAACAATGAGCAGTTCTTC.

This clonotype was observed a handful of times. This chain connects TRBV20-1 to TRBJ1-6, with D perhaps TRBD1 (5 bases). The ends were cut back, 8 bases at V and 8 bases at J, with 16 bases in the middle. This CDR3 region has 13 residues. Germline V lookup: CDR1 DFQATT, CDR2 SNEGSKA (reference sequence). The DNA of the CDR3 is TGCAGTTCTCTTGTTCAGGGTCATTCACCCCTCCACTTT. Encoded protein: CSSLVQGHSPLHF.

This rearrangement joins TRBV5-4 to TRBJ1-2, with 9 bases aligning to TRBD1. The CDR3 has 12 amino acids. Losses at the gene ends were 4 bases for V and 9 bases for J; bases not matched to a gene: 4. Germline loops: CDR1 SGHNT, CDR2 YYREEE (reference sequence). CDR3 DNA sequence: TGTGCCAGCAGCAGGACAGGGGAACGCTACACCTTC. As protein: CASSRTGERYTF. Combining the CDR3 with reference TRBV5-4 and TRBJ1-2 gives the whole variable domain ETGVTQSPTHLIKTRGQQVTLRCSSQSGHNTVSWYQQALGQGPQFIFQYYREEENGRGNFPPRFSGLQFPNYSSELNVNALELDDSALYLCASSRTGERYTFGSGTRLTVV.

The J gene is TRBJ2-7, the V gene TRBV7-2, with D uncertain. Trimming took 4 bases from V and 6 from J, leaving 16 bases between them. The CDR3 totals 14 residues. CDR1 is SGHTA, CDR2 FQGNSA, per germline. DNA of the CDR3: TGTGCCAGCAGCTCCCCCATTCATGGGTCCGAGCAGTACTTC. It specifies CASSSPIHGSEQYF.

The sample holds a few counts of this clonotype. This chain uses TRBV3-1 with TRBJ2-5, with a weak D call TRBD1 (5 bases). The CDR3 is 18 residues long. Germline CDR1 is LGHDT and CDR2 is YNNKEL (reference sequence). V lost 1 base and J lost 2, with 20 bases in between. The CDR3 nucleotides are TGTGCCAGCAGCCAAGGGTCGCGGACATGGGCAGCTCAAGAGACCCAGTACTTC. Translation gives CASSQGSRTWAAQETQYF.

This clonotype was counted between two and nine times. This chain links TRBV5-1 with TRBJ2-1; D possibly uses TRBD1 or TRBD2 (5 bases each). V lost 5 bases, J lost 7 bases, and 13 bases lay in between. The CDR3 runs to 13 residues. The germline CDR1 and CDR2 sequences are SGHRS and YFSETQ. This CDR3 is CASSLGTPNEQFF. DNA of the CDR3: TGCGCCAGCAGTCTCGGGACCCCGAATGAGCAGTTCTTC. Full variable domain (missing parts from reference TRBV5-1 and TRBJ2-1): KAGVTQTPRYLIKTRGQQVTLSCSPISGHRSVSWYQQTPGQGLQFLFEYFSETQRNKGNFPGRFSGRQFSNSRSEMNVSTLELGDSALYLCASSLGTPNEQFFGPGTRLTVL.

The J gene is TRBJ2-5, the V gene TRBV20-1; 10 bases match TRBD2. This CDR3 spans 15 amino acids. J lost 4 bases, V lost 6 bases, and 11 bases had no gene match. Germline CDR1 DFQATT, CDR2 SNEGSKA (reference sequence). CDR3 bases: TGCAGTGCCAATAGCGCTAGCGGGGGAGGAGAGACCCAGTACTTC. Amino acids: CSANSASGGGETQYF.

The chain is built from TRBV12-3 or TRBV12-4 and TRBJ2-3; a possible D gene is TRBD2 (6 bases). The CDR3 is 14 amino acids. With 1 base removed from V and 4 bases from J, the gap between germline ends came to 9 bases. The CDR3 sequence is CASSLGREADTQYF. The CDR3 DNA reads TGTGCCAGCAGTTTAGGCAGGGAGGCAGATACGCAGTATTTT.

This clonotype was counted between two and nine times. The chain couples TRBV6-5 to TRBJ2-3; 9 nucleotides match TRBD2. Germline V gives CDR1 MNHEY, CDR2 SVGAGI. With 2 bases clipped from V and 1 base from J, the junction kept 1 base outside the gene matches. The CDR3 has 15 amino acids. CDR3 sequence (DNA): TGTGCCAGCAGTTACGAGCGGGGGGGCACAGATACGCAGTATTTT. This translates into CASSYERGGTDTQYF.

This clonotype was detected many times. The chain recombines TRBV6-2 or TRBV6-3 with TRBJ1-1; D remains unclear. The germline CDR1 and CDR2 sequences are MNHEY and SVGEGT. Deletions cut 6 bases from V and 6 bases from J, with 11 bases between. The CDR3 has 12 residues. The chain's CDR3 is CASRNLNPEAFF. As DNA, the CDR3 is TGTGCCAGCAGGAATTTGAATCCTGAAGCTTTCTTT.

The CDR3 DNA follows: TGTGCCAGCAGTTACTCCGACTTGAACTACGAGCAGTACTTC. Amino acid sequence: CASSYSDLNYEQYF. V usage is TRBV6-2 or TRBV6-3 and J usage is TRBJ2-7; D ambiguous. Trimming left V 0 bases short and J 3 bases short, with 9 bases between. The CDR3 consists of 14 residues. Germline CDR1 reads MNHEY; CDR2 reads SVGEGT.

This clonotype was counted between two and nine times. V is TRBV10-3 and J is TRBJ1-5, with no clear D. The V end lost 4 bases, the J end lost 0 bases, and 10 bases lay between the germline ends. The CDR3 sequence is 15 residues long. Germline CDR1 and CDR2: ENHRY and SYGVKD. CDR3 DNA: TGTGCCATCAGTGGGACGGTGTATAGCAATCAGCCCCAGCATTTT. This codes for CAISGTVYSNQPQHF.

This clonotype was found a few times. The chain carries TRBV7-2 and TRBJ2-2; 10 nucleotides match TRBD2. Germline V gene lookup returns CDR1 SGHTA and CDR2 FQGNSA. The trim removed 1 base at V and 8 bases at J, leaving 4 bases unmatched. This CDR3 is built from 15 residues. The CDR3 here is CASSLESSGGGELFF. The CDR3 DNA follows: TGTGCCAGCAGCTTAGAGTCTAGCGGGGGAGGGGAGCTGTTTTTT.

This clonotype has a count of ten or more. The chain combines TRBV28 with TRBJ2-1; D could derive from TRBD1 or TRBD2 (5 bases each). The germline V gene has CDR1 MDHEN and CDR2 SYDVKM. CDR3 length: 17 residues. Trimming took off 4 bases at V and 1 base at J, with 17 bases between the two ends. CDR3 DNA: TGTGCCAGCAGTTACCCCCAGGGAGCTCCGTCCTACAATGAGCAGTTCTTC. Translating it yields CASSYPQGAPSYNEQFF.

This clonotype occurred a few times. The chain carries TRBV29-1 and TRBJ2-1; the match to TRBD2 covers 9 bases. CDR1 is SQVTM and CDR2 is ANQGSEA in the germline V gene. Germline trimming cut 4 bases from V and 4 bases from J; bases unmatched to any gene: 8. This CDR3 comprises 15 residues. In DNA form, the CDR3 reads TGCAGCGTTGTTCGGTTTCTAGCGGGATACAATGAGCAGTTCTTC. Protein: CSVVRFLAGYNEQFF.

The V call is TRBV6-2 or TRBV6-3, the J call TRBJ2-6, with a tentative D call TRBD2 (6 bases). CDR3 length: 15 amino acids. Germline CDR1 is MNHEY and CDR2 is SVGEGT. V was cut by 8 bases and J by 2 bases, with 13 bases left in between. This CDR3 is CASRSAGTGANVLTF. The CDR3 nucleotides read TGTGCCAGCCGTTCTGCGGGGACTGGGGCCAACGTCCTGACTTTC.

The chain has TRBV6-1 and TRBJ2-1; a weak D match, TRBD2 (5 bases). V dropped 4 bases and J dropped 9 bases, with 16 bases sitting between them. The CDR3 loop spans 14 amino acids. Germline lookup yields CDR1 MNHNS and CDR2 SASEGT. The CDR3 nucleotides read TGTGCCAGCAGTGCGGGAATGGGAGCGAGTGAGCAGTTCTTC. Translating it yields CASSAGMGASEQFF.